These 30 T cell receptor beta chains share one sample of origin, sequenced in a study of blood T cell repertoires in COVID-19. Using immunoSEQ multiplex PCR, the repertoire was profiled, and TCRdb retains in-frame clones only, with some absent. The sample carries 300,000 or so clones, around nine tenths recorded once. Sequenced input: PBMCs or T cells enriched from blood (not recorded which). The receptor source for this set is a woman under 40 who had recovered from COVID-19.

The chain is built from TRBV7-2 and TRBJ1-2; the D is unclear. The CDR3 length is 14 residues. Germline assignment: CDR1 SGHTA and CDR2 FQGNSA. With 6 bases removed from V and 0 bases from J, the gap between germline ends came to 11 bases. The CDR3 protein is CASSLTVTNYGYTF. CDR3 sequence (DNA): TGTGCCAGCAGTTTAACAGTGACTAACTATGGCTACACCTTC.

This sequence joins TRBV19 and TRBJ1-2, with D maybe TRBD1 (6 bases). CDR1 and CDR2 from the germline V gene are LNHDA and SQIVND (reference sequence). V was trimmed by 4 bases and J by 1 base, leaving 7 bases between them. This CDR3 comprises 13 residues. This CDR3 reads CASSKDSNYGYTF. The CDR3 coding sequence is TGTGCCAGTAGTAAGGACAGTAACTATGGCTACACCTTC.

The chain uses TRBV6-2 or TRBV6-3 and TRBJ1-6; 8 nucleotides agree with TRBD1. CDR3 length equals 16 residues. V dropped 0 bases and J dropped 9; count of bases not matched to a gene: 7. Per germline, CDR1 MNHEY and CDR2 SVGEGT. CDR3 in amino acids: CASSYSDRVVVSPLHF. The CDR3 DNA follows: TGTGCCAGCAGTTACTCGGACAGGGTGGTGGTTTCACCCCTCCACTTT.

The rearrangement uses TRBV6-6 and TRBJ1-6; 9 bases align to TRBD1. Germline V gene sequence: CDR1 MNHNY, CDR2 SVGAGI (reference sequence). Germline trimming cut 6 bases from V and 10 bases from J; bases unmatched to any gene: 7. This CDR3 has 14 amino acids. CDR3 coding DNA: TGTGCCAGCAGCCGGGGACAGGGAGAATCACCCCTCCACTTT. The encoded protein is CASSRGQGESPLHF.

The rearrangement links TRBV5-6 to TRBJ1-1; 7 positions match TRBD1. The CDR3 consists of 15 residues. The germline V gene has CDR1 SGHDT and CDR2 YYEEEE. V was clipped by 4 bases and J by 6 bases; unmatched bases: 12. CDR3 nucleotide sequence: TGTGCCAGCAGCCTGAGACAGGGAGTGTATTCTGAAGCTTTCTTT. This translates into CASSLRQGVYSEAFF.

The J gene is TRBJ2-1, the V gene TRBV4-1; tentative D call: TRBD2 (5 bases). This CDR3 contains 14 residues. V shed 3 bases and J shed 6 bases, with 12 bases lying between them. CDR1 is MGHRA and CDR2 is YSYEKL in the germline V gene. Written as DNA, the CDR3 is TGCGCCAGCAGCCATGCCCGGACTGGCAATGAGCAGTTCTTC. Its translation is CASSHARTGNEQFF.

The rearrangement links TRBV19 to TRBJ2-5; 8 bases are shared with TRBD1. Unmatched junction bases numbered 21, after V lost 4 bases and J lost 5 bases. Germline V CDR1 and CDR2: LNHDA, SQIVND (reference sequence). CDR3 length: 19 residues. This CDR3 reads CASSTRTGTTTSEWETQYF. DNA of the CDR3: TGTGCCAGTAGTACCCGGACAGGGACAACAACGTCCGAGTGGGAGACCCAGTACTTC.

The chain carries TRBV3-1 (or the pseudogene TRBV3-2) and TRBJ1-2; TRBD1 is a possible D gene (5 bases). Trimming left V 5 bases short and J 4 bases short, with 11 bases between. Per the germline V gene, CDR1 is LGHDT and CDR2 is YNNKEL (reference sequence). This CDR3 has 13 amino acids. The CDR3 sequence is CASSDQGTYGYTF. In nucleotides, the CDR3 is TGTGCCAGCAGCGACCAGGGTACCTATGGCTACACCTTC.

The chain combines TRBV11-2 with TRBJ1-5; D might be TRBD1 (5 bases). Between the trimmed V and J ends, which lost 1 base and 7 bases, there was a span of 11 bases. CDR3 length: 14 residues. The V gene's germline CDR1 is SGHAT and CDR2 FQNNGV. The CDR3 DNA is TGTGCCAGCAGCTTAGTTGGGGCGGAGCAGCCCCAGCATTTT. This codes for CASSLVGAEQPQHF.

The rearrangement joins TRBV2 to TRBJ2-7; 8 bases match TRBD1. From germline, CDR1 is SNHLY and CDR2 FYNNEI. CDR3 size: 12 residues. The V and J ends lost 7 bases and 5 bases, in that order; junction bases with no gene match: 4. The DNA for the CDR3 is TGTGCCAGCACTTTGGACAGGGACGAGCAGTACTTC. This encodes CASTLDRDEQYF. Full variable domain (missing parts from reference TRBV2 and TRBJ2-7): EPEVTQTPSHQVTQMGQEVILRCVPISNHLYFYWYRQILGQKVEFLVSFYNNEISEKSEIFDDQFSVERPDGSNFTLKIRSTKLEDSAMYFCASTLDRDEQYFGPGTRLTVT.

The chain links TRBV7-2 to TRBJ1-4; weak D call: TRBD1 (5 bases). CDR1 and CDR2 from the germline V gene are SGHTA and FQGNSA. The germline V and J ends were trimmed by 5 bases and 5 bases, with 12 bases remaining between them. This CDR3 contains 14 residues. The CDR3 here is CASSRGGPNEKLFF. Written as DNA, the CDR3 is TGTGCCAGCAGCCGGGGGGGACCCAATGAAAAACTGTTTTTT.

The chain is built from TRBV4-1 and TRBJ2-1; 8 bases map to TRBD2. The CDR3 spans 15 residues. J was trimmed by 2 bases and V by 3 bases; bases with no gene match: 3. The germline gives CDR1 MGHRA, CDR2 YSYEKL. The CDR3 protein is CASSQLAGPYNEQFF. CDR3 DNA sequence: TGCGCCAGCAGCCAGCTAGCGGGTCCCTACAATGAGCAGTTCTTC.

The chain uses TRBV24-1 and TRBJ1-2; tentative D call: TRBD1 (6 bases). The CDR3 is 14 residues long. Trimming left V 2 bases short and J 8 bases short, with 14 bases between. The germline gives CDR1 KGHDR, CDR2 SFDVKD. The CDR3: CATSDSRQGHGYTF. DNA for the CDR3: TGTGCCACCAGTGATTCTCGGCAGGGGCACGGCTACACCTTC.

The V and J genes are TRBV12-5 and TRBJ1-5, with 7 positions matching TRBD1. Looked up from germline, CDR1 is LGHNT and CDR2 is FRNRAP. The CDR3 loop spans 17 amino acids. J was trimmed by 1 base and V by 0 bases; bases with no gene match: 6. In DNA, the CDR3 is TGTGCTAGTGGTTTGGTACTGGGCAGGGGGAGCAATCAGCCCCAGCATTTT. Translated: CASGLVLGRGSNQPQHF.

The chain is built from TRBV7-9 and TRBJ1-4; maybe TRBD1 (5 bases). CDR1 is SEHNR and CDR2 is FQNEAQ in the germline V gene (reference sequence). The CDR3 loop spans 14 amino acids. Trimming left V 3 bases short and J 7 bases short, with 12 bases between. CDR3 DNA sequence: TGTGCCAGCAGCTTCTTTCGGGGGTCTGAAAAACTGTTTTTT. This gives the protein CASSFFRGSEKLFF.

This chain links TRBV7-4 with TRBJ1-3, with D perhaps matching TRBD1 (5 bases). Per germline, CDR1 SGHVT and CDR2 SQSDAQ. This CDR3 has 14 residues. The ends were cut back, 2 bases at V and 3 bases at J, with 8 bases in the middle. The DNA for the CDR3 is TGTGCCAGCAGCTTAATAGGGGTTGGAAACACCATATATTTT. Translation: CASSLIGVGNTIYF.

This rearrangement joins TRBV19 to TRBJ2-6, with D unresolved. V was shortened by 7 bases and J by 2 bases, with 12 bases between the two germline ends. There are 15 residues in the CDR3. Per germline, CDR1 LNHDA and CDR2 SQIVND (reference sequence). The CDR3 reads CASTHGAPGANVLTF. CDR3 DNA: TGTGCCAGTACCCACGGAGCGCCTGGGGCCAACGTCCTGACTTTC.

V and J are TRBV5-4 and TRBJ1-1, with 9 bases lining up with TRBD1. The length of the CDR3 is 14 residues. CDR1 is SGHNT and CDR2 is YYREEE in the germline V gene (reference sequence). V trimming: 4 bases; J trimming: 5 bases; junction bases outside the gene matches: 6. CDR3 in DNA: TGTGCCAGCAGCACACAGGGGGCAAGGACTGAAGCTTTCTTT. Protein sequence: CASSTQGARTEAFF.

A remark on this clone: Other DNA sequences in the sample encode the same CDR3. The V call is TRBV6-5, the J call TRBJ1-3, with a weak D call TRBD1 (5 bases). V was trimmed by 0 bases and J by 4 bases, leaving 7 bases between them. Germline CDR1 MNHEY, CDR2 SVGAGI. This CDR3 comprises 14 residues. CDR3 DNA: TGTGCCAGCAGTTACTCAGGGGTGGGAAACACCATATATTTT. Amino acid sequence: CASSYSGVGNTIYF.

The J gene is TRBJ1-5, the V gene TRBV6-1; 7 bases align to TRBD1. Looked up from germline, CDR1 is MNHNS and CDR2 is SASEGT. CDR3 length equals 15 residues. Trimming took 5 bases from V and 6 from J; bases not matched to a gene: 10. The CDR3, as DNA: TGTGCCAGCAGTACACCCAGGGGGGCAACTCAGCCCCAGCATTTT. This translates into CASSTPRGATQPQHF.

V is TRBV5-8 and J is TRBJ1-2, with no clear D. CDR3 length: 15 residues. The germline V and J ends were trimmed by 6 bases and 4 bases, with 19 bases remaining between them. Germline CDR1 and CDR2: SGHTS and YDEGEE. This CDR3 reads CASNPERRAGYGYTF. The CDR3 coding sequence is TGTGCCAGCAACCCCGAGAGAAGGGCGGGCTATGGCTACACCTTC.

The genes are TRBV28 and TRBJ2-5, with TRBD2 matching 8 bases. V trimming: 4 bases; J trimming: 6 bases; junction bases outside the gene matches: 7. This CDR3 has 14 amino acids. CDR1 and CDR2 (germline): MDHEN, SYDVKM. The CDR3 sequence: CASSSAGGVKTQYF. In nucleotides, the CDR3 is TGTGCCAGCAGTTCGGCGGGGGGCGTAAAGACCCAGTACTTC.

The chain carries TRBV5-1 and TRBJ2-7, with TRBD1 matching 11 bases. V shed 2 bases and J 6 bases; nucleotides not matched to a gene: 4. This CDR3 is built from 14 residues. Germline V lookup: CDR1 SGHRS, CDR2 YFSETQ. The CDR3 DNA is TGCGCCAGCAGCTTTGGACAGGGGGCAGGCGAGCAGTACTTC. This codes for CASSFGQGAGEQYF.

J is TRBJ1-1 and V is TRBV19; D is possibly TRBD1 (5 bases). Germline V gene lookup returns CDR1 LNHDA and CDR2 SQIVND (reference sequence). The V gene lost 3 bases and the J gene lost 1 base, with 12 bases spanning the gap. The CDR3 contains 15 residues. The CDR3 sequence: CASSIGGVSNTEAFF. CDR3 sequence (DNA): TGTGCCAGTAGTATTGGAGGGGTTTCGAACACTGAAGCTTTCTTT.

This clone was found once. The chain has TRBV6-5 and TRBJ2-2; D may be TRBD2 (6 bases). The germline CDR1 and CDR2 sequences are MNHEY and SVGAGI. Trimming removed 6 bases at V and 5 bases at J, with 13 bases between. This CDR3 is 14 amino acids long. The CDR3 sequence: CASRPVAGTGELFF. The CDR3 bases are TGTGCCAGCAGACCCGTCGCGGGGACCGGGGAGCTGTTTTTT.

The chain recombines TRBV10-3 with TRBJ2-7; 12 bases are shared with TRBD1. With V trimmed by 7 bases and J by 5 bases, 3 bases remained unmatched. CDR3 size: 13 residues. Germline CDR1 is ENHRY and CDR2 is SYGVKD. The CDR3 is CAIKGTGGNEQYF. As DNA, the CDR3 is TGTGCCATCAAGGGGACAGGGGGCAACGAGCAGTACTTC.

J is TRBJ1-3 and V is TRBV9; D gene unclear. The CDR3 is 17 amino acids. CDR1 is SGDLS and CDR2 is YYNGEE in the germline V gene. Trimming took 0 bases from V and 0 from J, leaving 13 bases between them. CDR3 loop: CASSVGKSRGSGNTIYF. CDR3 coding DNA: TGTGCCAGCAGCGTAGGAAAAAGCCGGGGCTCTGGAAACACCATATATTTT.

The chain joins TRBV5-1 to TRBJ1-2; 7 bases match TRBD1. This CDR3 has 14 amino acids. Unmatched junction bases numbered 3, after V lost 4 bases and J lost 0 bases. Germline V gene data show CDR1 as SGHRS and CDR2 as YFSETQ. The CDR3 nucleotides are TGCGCCAGCAGCACAGGGGAAGCTAACTATGGCTACACCTTC. Its protein product is CASSTGEANYGYTF.

The J gene is TRBJ2-7, the V gene TRBV7-6; 8 nucleotides agree with TRBD1. CDR3 length equals 15 residues. CDR1 is SGHVS, CDR2 FNYEAQ, per germline. V shed 5 bases, J shed 1 base, and the junction held 7 bases outside the gene matches. The CDR3 DNA reads as TGTGCCAGCAGCGCCGCGGGACAGGAGTCCTACGAGCAGTACTTC. This codes for CASSAAGQESYEQYF.

The V call is TRBV27, the J call TRBJ1-2; tentative D call: TRBD1 (6 bases). V gave up 0 bases and J gave up 2 bases, with 16 bases separating them. Germline CDR1 reads MNHEY; CDR2 reads SMNVEV (reference sequence). The CDR3 extends over 17 amino acids. The CDR3 spells CASSLSGGGQPNYGYTF. CDR3 in DNA: TGTGCCAGCAGTTTATCCGGGGGGGGGCAACCCAACTATGGCTACACCTTC.